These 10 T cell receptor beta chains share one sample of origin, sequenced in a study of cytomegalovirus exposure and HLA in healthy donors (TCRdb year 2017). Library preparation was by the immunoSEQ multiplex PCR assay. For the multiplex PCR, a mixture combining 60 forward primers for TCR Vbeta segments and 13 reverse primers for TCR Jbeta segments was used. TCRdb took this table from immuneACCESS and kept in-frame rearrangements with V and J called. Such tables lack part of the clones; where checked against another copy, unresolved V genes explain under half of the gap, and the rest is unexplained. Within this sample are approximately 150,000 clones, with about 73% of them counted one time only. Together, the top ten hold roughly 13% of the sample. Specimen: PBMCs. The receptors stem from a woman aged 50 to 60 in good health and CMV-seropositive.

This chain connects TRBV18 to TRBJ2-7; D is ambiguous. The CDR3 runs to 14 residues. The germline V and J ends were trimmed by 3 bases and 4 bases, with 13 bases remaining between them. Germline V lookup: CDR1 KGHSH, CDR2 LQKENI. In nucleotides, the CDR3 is TGTGCCAGCTCACCTCCTGGCAGACTGTACGAGCAGTACTTC. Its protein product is CASSPPGRLYEQYF.

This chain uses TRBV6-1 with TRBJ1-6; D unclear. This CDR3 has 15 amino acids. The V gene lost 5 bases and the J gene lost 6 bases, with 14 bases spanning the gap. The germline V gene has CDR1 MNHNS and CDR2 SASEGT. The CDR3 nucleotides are TGTGCCAGCAGTACCCACGGAACAGTTAATTCACCCCTCCACTTT. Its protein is CASSTHGTVNSPLHF.

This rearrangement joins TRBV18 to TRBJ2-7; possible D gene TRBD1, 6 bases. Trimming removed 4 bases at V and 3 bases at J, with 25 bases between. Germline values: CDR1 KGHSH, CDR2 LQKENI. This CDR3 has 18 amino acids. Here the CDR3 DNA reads TGTGCCAGCTCACTATCCTCCCCAATCATCAAAGGGGGCTACGAGCAGTACTTC. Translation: CASSLSSPIIKGGYEQYF.

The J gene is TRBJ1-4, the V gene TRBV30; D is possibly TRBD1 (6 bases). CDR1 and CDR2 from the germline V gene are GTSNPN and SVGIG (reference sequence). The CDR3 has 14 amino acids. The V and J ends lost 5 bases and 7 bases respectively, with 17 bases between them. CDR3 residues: CAWQRGNRGEKLFF. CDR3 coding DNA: TGTGCCTGGCAGAGGGGGAACCGGGGTGAAAAACTGTTTTTT.

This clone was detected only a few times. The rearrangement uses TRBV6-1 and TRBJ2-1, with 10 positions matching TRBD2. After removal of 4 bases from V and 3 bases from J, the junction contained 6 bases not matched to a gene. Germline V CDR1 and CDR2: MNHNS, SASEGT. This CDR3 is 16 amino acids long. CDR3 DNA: TGTGCCAGCAGTGGAGTTAGCGGGGGGCTCTACAATGAGCAGTTCTTC. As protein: CASSGVSGGLYNEQFF.

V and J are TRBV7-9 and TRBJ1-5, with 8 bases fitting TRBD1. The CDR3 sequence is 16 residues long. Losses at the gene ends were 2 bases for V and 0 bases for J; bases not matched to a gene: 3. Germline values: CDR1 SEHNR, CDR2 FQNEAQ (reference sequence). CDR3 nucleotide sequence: TGTGCCAGCAGCTTAACCGGGACAGGTAGCAATCAGCCCCAGCATTTT. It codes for CASSLTGTGSNQPQHF.

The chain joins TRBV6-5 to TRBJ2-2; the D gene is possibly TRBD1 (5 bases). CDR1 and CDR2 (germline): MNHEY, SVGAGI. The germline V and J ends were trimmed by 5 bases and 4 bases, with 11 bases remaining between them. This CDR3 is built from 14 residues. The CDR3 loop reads CASSKRGPTGELFF. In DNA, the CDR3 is TGTGCCAGCAGTAAAAGGGGCCCCACCGGGGAGCTGTTTTTT.

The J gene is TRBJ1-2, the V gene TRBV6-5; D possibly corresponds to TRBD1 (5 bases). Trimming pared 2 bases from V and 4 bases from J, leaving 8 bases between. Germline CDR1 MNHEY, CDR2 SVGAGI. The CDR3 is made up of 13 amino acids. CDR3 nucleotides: TGTGCCAGCAGTTACGGGGGGGTCTATGGCTACACCTTC. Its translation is CASSYGGVYGYTF.

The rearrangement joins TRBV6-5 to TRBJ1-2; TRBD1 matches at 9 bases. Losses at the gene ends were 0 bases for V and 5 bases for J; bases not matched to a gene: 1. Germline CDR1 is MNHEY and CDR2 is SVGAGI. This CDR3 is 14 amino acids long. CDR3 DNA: TGTGCCAGCAGTTACTCGGGACAGGGATATGGCTACACCTTC. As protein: CASSYSGQGYGYTF.

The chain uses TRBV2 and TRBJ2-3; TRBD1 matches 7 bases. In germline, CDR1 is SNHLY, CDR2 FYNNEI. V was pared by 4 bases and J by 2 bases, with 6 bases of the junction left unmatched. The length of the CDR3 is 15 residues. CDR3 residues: CASSAGTAFTDTQYF. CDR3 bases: TGTGCCAGCAGTGCCGGGACAGCTTTCACAGATACGCAGTATTTT.